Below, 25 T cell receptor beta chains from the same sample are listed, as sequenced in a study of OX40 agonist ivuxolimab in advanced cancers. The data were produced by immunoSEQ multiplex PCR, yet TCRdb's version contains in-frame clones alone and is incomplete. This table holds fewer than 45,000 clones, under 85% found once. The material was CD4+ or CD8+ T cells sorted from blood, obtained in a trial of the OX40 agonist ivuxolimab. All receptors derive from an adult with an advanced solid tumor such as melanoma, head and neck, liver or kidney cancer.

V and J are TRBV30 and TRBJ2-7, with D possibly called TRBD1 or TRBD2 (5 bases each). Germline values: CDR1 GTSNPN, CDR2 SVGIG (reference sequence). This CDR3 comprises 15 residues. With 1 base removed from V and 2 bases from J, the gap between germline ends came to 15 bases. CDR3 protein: CAWSGETDLTYEQYF. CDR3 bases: TGTGCCTGGAGTGGGGAGACAGACCTGACCTACGAGCAGTACTTC.

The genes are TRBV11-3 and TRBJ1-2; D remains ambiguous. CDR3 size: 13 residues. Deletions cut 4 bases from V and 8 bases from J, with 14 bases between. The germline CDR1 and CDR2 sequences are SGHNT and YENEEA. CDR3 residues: CASSSWEVNGYTF. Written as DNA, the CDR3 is TGTGCCAGCAGCTCATGGGAGGTAAACGGCTACACCTTC.

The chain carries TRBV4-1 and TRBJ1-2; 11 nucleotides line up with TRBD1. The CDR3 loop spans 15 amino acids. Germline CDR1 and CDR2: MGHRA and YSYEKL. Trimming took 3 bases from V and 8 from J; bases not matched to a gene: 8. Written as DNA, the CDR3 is TGCGCCAGCAGCCAGAGAAGGACAGGGGGCACGGGCTACACCTTC. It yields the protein CASSQRRTGGTGYTF.

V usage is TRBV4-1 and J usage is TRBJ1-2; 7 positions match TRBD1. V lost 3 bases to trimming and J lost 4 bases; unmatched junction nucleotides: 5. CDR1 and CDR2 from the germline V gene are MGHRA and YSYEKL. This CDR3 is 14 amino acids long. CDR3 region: CASSHRQGVYGYTF. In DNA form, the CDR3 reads TGCGCCAGCAGCCATCGACAGGGCGTCTATGGCTACACCTTC.

CDR3 loop: CASSYTGTSGSSYEQYF. The CDR3 DNA is TGTGCCAGCAGCTACACCGGGACTAGCGGTAGCTCCTACGAGCAGTACTTC. The V and J genes are TRBV7-6 and TRBJ2-7; 11 bases agree with TRBD2. Germline lookup yields CDR1 SGHVS and CDR2 FNYEAQ. The J segment lost 0 bases and the V segment lost 4 bases, leaving 8 bases of the junction unmatched. This CDR3 is built from 17 residues.

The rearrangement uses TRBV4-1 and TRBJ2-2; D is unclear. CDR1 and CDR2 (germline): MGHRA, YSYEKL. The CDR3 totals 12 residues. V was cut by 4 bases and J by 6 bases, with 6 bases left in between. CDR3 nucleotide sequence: TGCGCCAGCAGCCCCGGACCCGGGGAGCTGTTTTTT. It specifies CASSPGPGELFF.

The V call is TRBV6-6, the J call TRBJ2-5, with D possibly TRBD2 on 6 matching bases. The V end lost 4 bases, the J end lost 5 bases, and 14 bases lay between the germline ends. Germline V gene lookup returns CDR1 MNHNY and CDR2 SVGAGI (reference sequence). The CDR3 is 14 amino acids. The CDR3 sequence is CASSFTSFGETQYF. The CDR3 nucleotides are TGTGCCAGCAGTTTTACTAGCTTTGGGGAGACCCAGTACTTC.

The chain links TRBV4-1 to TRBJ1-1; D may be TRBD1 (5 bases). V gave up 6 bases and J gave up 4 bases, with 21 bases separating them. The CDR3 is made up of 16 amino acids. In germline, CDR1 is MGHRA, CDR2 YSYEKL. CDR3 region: CASRPRPAQGGTEAFF. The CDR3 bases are TGCGCCAGCAGGCCCCGGCCGGCGCAGGGAGGCACTGAAGCTTTCTTT.

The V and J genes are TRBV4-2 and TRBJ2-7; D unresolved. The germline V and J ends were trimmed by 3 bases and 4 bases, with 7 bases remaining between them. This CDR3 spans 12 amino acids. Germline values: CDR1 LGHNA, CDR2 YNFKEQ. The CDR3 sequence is CASSHDLYEQYF. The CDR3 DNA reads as TGTGCCAGCAGCCACGATCTATACGAGCAGTACTTC.

The CDR3 region is CASSVEAGTSGAYNEQFF. CDR3 in DNA: TGTGCCAGCAGCGTAGAAGCCGGGACTAGCGGGGCCTACAATGAGCAGTTCTTC. The V gene is TRBV9, the J gene TRBJ2-1; 13 nucleotides align to TRBD2. V dropped 0 bases and J dropped 2; count of bases not matched to a gene: 5. Germline CDR1 and CDR2: SGDLS and YYNGEE. This CDR3 has 18 residues.

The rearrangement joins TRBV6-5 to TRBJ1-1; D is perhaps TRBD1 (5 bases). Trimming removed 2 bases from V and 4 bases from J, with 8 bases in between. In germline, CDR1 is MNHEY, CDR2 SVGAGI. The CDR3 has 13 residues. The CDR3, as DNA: TGTGCCAGCAGTTACACGGGGGTCACTGAAGCTTTCTTT. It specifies CASSYTGVTEAFF.

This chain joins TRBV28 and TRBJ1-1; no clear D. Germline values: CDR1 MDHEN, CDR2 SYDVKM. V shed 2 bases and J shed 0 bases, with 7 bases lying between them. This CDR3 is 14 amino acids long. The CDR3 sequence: CASSLEKLNTEAFF. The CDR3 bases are TGTGCCAGCAGTTTAGAAAAATTGAACACTGAAGCTTTCTTT.

The CDR3 region has the DNA TGTGCCAGCAGCTTGGCTCTAAACGGCGAGCAGTACTTC. This translates into CASSLALNGEQYF. The chain links TRBV7-9 to TRBJ2-7; unclear D gene. The CDR3 consists of 13 residues. CDR1 SEHNR and CDR2 FQNEAQ come from the germline V gene (reference sequence). Trimming pared 3 bases from V and 6 bases from J, leaving 12 bases between.

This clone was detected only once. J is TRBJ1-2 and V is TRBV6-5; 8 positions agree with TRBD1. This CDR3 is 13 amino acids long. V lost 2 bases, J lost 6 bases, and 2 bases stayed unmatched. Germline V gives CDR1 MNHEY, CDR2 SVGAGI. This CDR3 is CASSYQTGDGYTF. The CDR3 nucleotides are TGTGCCAGCAGTTACCAGACAGGGGATGGCTACACCTTC.

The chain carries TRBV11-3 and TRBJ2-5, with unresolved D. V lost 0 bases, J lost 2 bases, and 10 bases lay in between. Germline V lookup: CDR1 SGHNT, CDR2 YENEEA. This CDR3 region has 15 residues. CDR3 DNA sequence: TGTGCCAGCAGCTTAGATATTGGCAGGCAAGAGACCCAGTACTTC. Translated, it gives CASSLDIGRQETQYF.

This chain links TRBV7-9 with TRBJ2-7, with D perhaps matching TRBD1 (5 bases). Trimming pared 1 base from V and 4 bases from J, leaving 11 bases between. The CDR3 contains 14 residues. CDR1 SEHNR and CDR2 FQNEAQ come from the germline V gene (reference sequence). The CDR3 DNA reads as TGTGCCAGCAGCTTAGGGGGCCCCACTTACGAGCAGTACTTC. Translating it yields CASSLGGPTYEQYF.

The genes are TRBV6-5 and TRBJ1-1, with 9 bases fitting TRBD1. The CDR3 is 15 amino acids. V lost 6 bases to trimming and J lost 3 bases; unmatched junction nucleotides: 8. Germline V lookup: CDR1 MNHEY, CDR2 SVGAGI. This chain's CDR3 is CASRRSGQGHTEAFF. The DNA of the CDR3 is TGTGCCAGCAGACGGTCGGGACAGGGACACACTGAAGCTTTCTTT.

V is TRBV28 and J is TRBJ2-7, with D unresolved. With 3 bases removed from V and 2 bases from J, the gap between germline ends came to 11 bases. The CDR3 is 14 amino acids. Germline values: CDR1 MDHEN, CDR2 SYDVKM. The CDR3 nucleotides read TGTGCCAGCAGTTTTAAGACACTTACCTACGAGCAGTACTTC. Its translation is CASSFKTLTYEQYF.

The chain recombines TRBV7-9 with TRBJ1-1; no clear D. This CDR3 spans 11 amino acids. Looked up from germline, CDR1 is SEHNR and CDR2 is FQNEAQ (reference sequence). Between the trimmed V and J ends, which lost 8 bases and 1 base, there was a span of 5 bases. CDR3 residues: CASHQNTEAFF. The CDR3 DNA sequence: TGTGCCAGCCACCAGAACACTGAAGCTTTCTTT. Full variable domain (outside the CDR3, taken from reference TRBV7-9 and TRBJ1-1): DTGVSQNPRHKITKRGQNVTFRCDPISEHNRLYWYRQTLGQGPEFLTYFQNEAQLEKSRLLSDRFSAERPKGSFSTLEIQRTEQGDSAMYLCASHQNTEAFFGQGTRLTVV.

CDR3: CASSYSFTGGKYEQYF. For the CDR3, the DNA is TGTGCCAGCAGTTACTCGTTCACGGGGGGGAAGTACGAGCAGTACTTC. The chain is built from TRBV6-5 and TRBJ2-7; TRBD2 aligns across 8 bases. The junction had 8 bases not matched to a gene; V was cut back by 0 bases and J by 4 bases. This CDR3 spans 16 amino acids. In germline, CDR1 is MNHEY, CDR2 SVGAGI.

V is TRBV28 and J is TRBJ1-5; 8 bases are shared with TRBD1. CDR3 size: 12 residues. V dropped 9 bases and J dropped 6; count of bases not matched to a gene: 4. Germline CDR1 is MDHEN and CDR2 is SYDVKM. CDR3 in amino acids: CASLQGGQPQHF. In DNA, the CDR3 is TGTGCCAGTTTACAGGGGGGTCAGCCCCAGCATTTT.

CDR3 bases: TGCGCCAGCAGCTTGGAGGGGACAGGCTTTCACAATGAGCAGTTCTTC. Encoded protein: CASSLEGTGFHNEQFF. The J gene is TRBJ2-1, the V gene TRBV5-1, with 8 bases matching TRBD1. V gave up 0 bases and J gave up 5 bases; unmatched junction bases: 7. Per the germline V gene, CDR1 is SGHRS and CDR2 is YFSETQ. CDR3 size: 16 residues. The entire variable domain, with the rest obtained from reference TRBV5-1 and TRBJ2-1, is as follows: KAGVTQTPRYLIKTRGQQVTLSCSPISGHRSVSWYQQTPGQGLQFLFEYFSETQRNKGNFPGRFSGRQFSNSRSEMNVSTLELGDSALYLCASSLEGTGFHNEQFFGPGTRLTVL.

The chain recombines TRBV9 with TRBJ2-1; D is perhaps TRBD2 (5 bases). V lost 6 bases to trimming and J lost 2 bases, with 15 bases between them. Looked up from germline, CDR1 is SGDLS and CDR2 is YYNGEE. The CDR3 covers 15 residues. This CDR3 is CASNLLDGTYNEQFF. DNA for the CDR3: TGTGCCAGCAACCTTTTAGACGGGACCTACAATGAGCAGTTCTTC.

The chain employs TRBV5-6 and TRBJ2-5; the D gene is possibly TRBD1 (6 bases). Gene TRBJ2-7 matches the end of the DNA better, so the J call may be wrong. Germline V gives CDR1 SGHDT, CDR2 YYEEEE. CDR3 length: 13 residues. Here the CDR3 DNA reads TGTGCCAGCAGCCTACAGGGTCACCACGAGCAGTACTTC. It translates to CASSLQGHHEQYF.

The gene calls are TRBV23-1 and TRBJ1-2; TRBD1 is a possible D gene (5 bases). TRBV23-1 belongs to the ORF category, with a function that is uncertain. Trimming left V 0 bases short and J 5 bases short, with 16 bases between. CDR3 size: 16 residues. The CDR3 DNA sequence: TGCGCCAGCAGTCAATCGAGACGGGGCAAGTGTTATGGCTACACCTTC. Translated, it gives CASSQSRRGKCYGYTF.